These 5 T cell receptor beta chains came from one sample sequenced in a study of cytomegalovirus exposure and HLA in healthy donors. Clones were sequenced by immunoSEQ multiplex PCR, and TCRdb holds only the in-frame ones, with some missing. The table includes about 49,000 clones, almost 95% detected once. Input material: PBMCs. These receptors were taken from a man between 18 and 29 years old in good health and CMV-seronegative.

The V call is TRBV30, the J call TRBJ2-7, with 8 bases fitting TRBD2. Trimming cost V 4 bases and J 7 bases; bases outside gene matches: 12. CDR3 length equals 14 residues. CDR1 GTSNPN and CDR2 SVGIG come from the germline V gene (reference sequence). The CDR3 sequence: CAWNPGAGGGEQYF. The DNA for the CDR3 is TGTGCCTGGAACCCAGGGGCGGGAGGTGGTGAGCAGTACTTC.

V usage is TRBV7-9 and J usage is TRBJ1-1; 10 bases are shared with TRBD1. V was clipped by 4 bases and J by 6 bases; unmatched bases: 5. CDR3 length: 14 residues. Germline values: CDR1 SEHNR, CDR2 FQNEAQ (reference sequence). The CDR3 coding sequence is TGTGCCAGCAGCTCGCCGGGACAGGGGCCTGAAGCTTTCTTT. Translating it yields CASSSPGQGPEAFF.

J is TRBJ2-1 and V is TRBV9; tentative D call: TRBD2 (6 bases). Germline CDR1 and CDR2: SGDLS and YYNGEE. V lost 0 bases and J lost 7, with 11 bases in between. CDR3 length: 14 residues. The CDR3 DNA is TGTGCCAGCAGCGTAGTACATGGAGGGAATGAGCAGTTCTTC. Residues: CASSVVHGGNEQFF.

V is TRBV4-3 and J is TRBJ2-3; a possible D gene is TRBD1 (5 bases). The CDR3 extends over 14 amino acids. Trimming cost V 3 bases and J 2 bases, with 9 bases left between them. CDR1 and CDR2 (germline): LGHNA, YSLEER. In nucleotides, the CDR3 is TGCGCCAGCAGCCAGCTGACAGACACAGATACGCAGTATTTT. It specifies CASSQLTDTDTQYF.

The rearrangement links TRBV19 to TRBJ1-1, with D maybe TRBD1 (6 bases). The CDR3 extends over 14 amino acids. Germline V gene data show CDR1 as LNHDA and CDR2 as SQIVND (reference sequence). The V gene lost 4 bases and the J gene lost 6 bases, with 15 bases spanning the gap. Written as DNA, the CDR3 is TGTGCCAGTAGTAGCCAGGGGAGTTTCGCTGAAGCTTTCTTT. Its translation: CASSSQGSFAEAFF. The whole variable domain, remainder taken from reference TRBV19 and TRBJ1-1, is DGGITQSPKYLFRKEGQNVTLSCEQNLNHDAMYWYRQDPGQGLRLIYYSQIVNDFQKGDIAEGYSVSREKKESFPLTVTSAQKNPTAFYLCASSSQGSFAEAFFGQGTRLTVV.